Sequencing of this TCR beta chain was carried out in a study of blood T cell repertoires in COVID-19. Germline CDR1 reads SEHNR; CDR2 reads FQNEAQ (reference sequence). Trimming took 2 bases from V and 7 from J; bases not matched to a gene: 3. The CDR3 extends over 14 amino acids. Cohort placement rested on clinical history that participants reported themselves. TCRdb's table, derived via immunoSEQ multiplex PCR, lists solely in-frame clones and lacks some. The sample lists roughly 190,000 clones, 84% occurring once. This clone occurred a few times. The J gene is TRBJ2-3, the V gene TRBV7-9, with TRBD2 matching 10 bases. This clonotype originated in a woman aged 25 to 45 who had been exposed to COVID-19. Sequencing input: PBMCs or T cells enriched from blood (not recorded which). This chain's CDR3 is CASSLSGGANTQYF. DNA for the CDR3: TGTGCCAGCAGCTTAAGCGGGGGGGCAAATACGCAGTATTTT.